Listed here are 30 T cell receptor beta chains from one sample, sequenced in a study of immune heterogeneity within non-small cell lung tumors. Template input, which was bulk tumor genomic DNA, totaled 450 to 600 ng per sample. Primary tumors were biopsied several times each, far apart, intraoperatively. Undergoing curative surgery were patients whose non-small cell lung cancer was untreated and newly diagnosed. The authors amplified TCR beta CDR3 by multiplex PCR with 32 V and 13 J primers. MiXCR, run by TCRdb on the multiplex PCR reads, gives a single entry per CDR3 protein. The table records fewer than 12,000 distinct CDR3 sequences, 25% to 35% of them present only once. Sequenced sample: lung tumor tissue. These receptors were obtained from a woman aged 55-69 years with non-small cell lung cancer.

The sample holds a few counts of this clonotype. The chain joins TRBV6-5 to TRBJ1-2; no reliable D call. The length of the CDR3 is 12 residues. Trimming left V 0 bases short and J 5 bases short, with 4 bases between. Germline loops: CDR1 MNHEY, CDR2 SVGAGI. The CDR3 spells CASSYSGYGYTF. The DNA for the CDR3 is TGTGCCAGCAGTTACTCGGGTTATGGCTACACCTTC.

This clonotype is categorized as medium-sized. This rearrangement joins TRBV28 to TRBJ1-5, with TRBD1 matching over 9 bases. Per germline, CDR1 MDHEN and CDR2 SYDVKM. The CDR3 length is 16 residues. V gave up 5 bases and J gave up 5 bases; unmatched junction bases: 10. CDR3 protein: CASSKDRGSKDQPQHF. Written as DNA, the CDR3 is TGTGCCAGCAGTAAAGACAGGGGGAGTAAGGATCAGCCCCAGCATTTT.

There are a few counts of this clonotype. V is TRBV11-2 and J is TRBJ2-7; D is unresolved. The germline V and J ends were trimmed by 1 base and 3 bases, with 7 bases remaining between them. This CDR3 is built from 13 residues. From germline, CDR1 is SGHAT and CDR2 FQNNGV. CDR3 sequence reads: CASSLGHLYEQYF. The CDR3 DNA is TGTGCCAGCAGCTTAGGACACCTCTACGAGCAGTACTTC.

CDR3 in DNA: TGCGCCAGCAGCCTCGGGACTAGCGGGATGGCCCAAGTCTACGAGCAGTACTTC. Translation: CASSLGTSGMAQVYEQYF. The gene calls are TRBV4-1 and TRBJ2-7; 13 nucleotides match TRBD2. V lost 4 bases, J lost 3 bases, and 12 bases stayed unmatched. The CDR3 spans 18 residues. The germline V gene has CDR1 MGHRA and CDR2 YSYEKL.

This clonotype was counted at least ten times. The rearrangement uses TRBV10-3 and TRBJ2-3; 12 bases agree with TRBD2. There are 17 residues in the CDR3. V shed 7 bases, J shed 5 bases, and the junction held 13 bases outside the gene matches. Germline CDR1 ENHRY, CDR2 SYGVKD. The CDR3 loop is CAINPRTSGVGGDTQYF. CDR3 DNA: TGTGCCATCAACCCGAGGACTAGCGGGGTAGGGGGAGATACGCAGTATTTT.

This clonotype has a count of ten or more. The rearrangement uses TRBV19 and TRBJ2-3, with TRBD2 matching over 9 bases. The V and J ends lost 8 bases and 0 bases, in that order; junction bases with no gene match: 6. Germline-derived CDR1 and CDR2 are LNHDA and SQIVND (reference sequence). This CDR3 has 15 residues. CDR3 nucleotides: TGTGCCAGTCGAGGACTAGCGACTAGCACAGATACGCAGTATTTT. This encodes CASRGLATSTDTQYF.

This chain connects TRBV27 to TRBJ2-7; D is undetermined. This CDR3 region has 13 residues. V was shortened by 3 bases and J by 0 bases, with 6 bases between the two germline ends. The germline V gene has CDR1 MNHEY and CDR2 SMNVEV (reference sequence). CDR3 bases: TGTGCCAGCAGTTTTAGGAACTCCTACGAGCAGTACTTC. It encodes CASSFRNSYEQYF.

This clonotype qualifies as medium-sized (0.01 to 0.1%). This sequence joins TRBV6-2 or TRBV6-3 and TRBJ2-2; possibly TRBD1 or TRBD2 for D (6 bases each). CDR1 is MNHEY, CDR2 SVGEGT, per germline. V was trimmed by 6 bases and J by 2 bases, leaving 13 bases between them. The length of the CDR3 is 15 residues. The CDR3 here is CASRKGGLNTGELFF. The DNA of the CDR3 is TGTGCCAGCAGAAAAGGGGGGCTTAACACCGGGGAGCTGTTTTTT.

This clonotype is labeled medium-sized (0.01 to 0.1%). The CDR3 loop reads CASSPPLLELFF. The CDR3 bases are TGTGCCAGCAGTCCTCCTCTTCTGGAGCTGTTTTTT. The chain combines TRBV12-3 or TRBV12-4 with TRBJ2-2, with D hard to call. Between the trimmed V and J ends, which lost 5 bases and 10 bases, there was a span of 11 bases. This CDR3 is 12 amino acids long.

In this sample, this clonotype is medium-sized (0.01 to 0.1%). The chain links TRBV4-1 to TRBJ2-7, with D possibly matching TRBD1 (6 bases). Looked up from germline, CDR1 is MGHRA and CDR2 is YSYEKL. V was shortened by 0 bases and J by 3 bases, with 15 bases between the two germline ends. CDR3 size: 16 residues. Here the CDR3 reads CASSQETSGVSYEQYF. The CDR3 DNA is TGCGCCAGCAGCCAAGAGACCTCAGGGGTAAGCTACGAGCAGTACTTC.

This clonotype was seen once. V gene TRBV7-3 combines with J gene TRBJ1-5, with D possibly matching TRBD1 (6 bases). V lost 2 bases to trimming and J lost 5 bases, with 19 bases between them. Germline V CDR1 and CDR2: SGHTA, FQGTGA. CDR3 length: 17 residues. The DNA of the CDR3 is TGTGCCAGCAGCTTAGGATATTGGGGGGGGGCGGATCAGCCCCAGCATTTT. The encoded protein is CASSLGYWGGADQPQHF.

This clonotype is medium-sized (0.01 to 0.1%). This chain connects TRBV6-1 to TRBJ1-2; 8 bases are shared with TRBD1. Germline-derived CDR1 and CDR2 are MNHNS and SASEGT. V lost 6 bases to trimming and J lost 0 bases; unmatched junction nucleotides: 3. The CDR3 covers 14 residues. The CDR3 sequence: CASRRQGPNYGYTF. CDR3 nucleotides: TGTGCCAGCAGGAGACAGGGGCCTAACTATGGCTACACCTTC.

Relative to its sample, this clonotype is medium-sized. The chain has TRBV12-5 and TRBJ2-1; D not certain. Germline CDR1 reads LGHNT; CDR2 reads FRNRAP. The CDR3 is 12 residues long. V gave up 6 bases and J gave up 4 bases, with 7 bases separating them. The CDR3 here is CASGPKYNEQFF. Here the CDR3 DNA reads TGTGCTAGTGGCCCCAAGTACAATGAGCAGTTCTTC.

There are a few counts of this clonotype. The chain employs TRBV4-1 and TRBJ1-2; D gene ambiguous. The CDR3 is 16 amino acids. Germline values: CDR1 MGHRA, CDR2 YSYEKL. The V end lost 1 base, the J end lost 0 bases, and 12 bases lay between the germline ends. The CDR3 loop is CASSQGAFGSNYGYTF. The CDR3 DNA sequence: TGCGCCAGCAGCCAAGGGGCGTTTGGGTCTAACTATGGCTACACCTTC.

V is TRBV4-2 and J is TRBJ2-3; the D gene is possibly TRBD2 (6 bases). The germline gives CDR1 LGHNA, CDR2 YNFKEQ. The CDR3 is 15 amino acids. V was shortened by 2 bases and J by 0 bases, with 9 bases between the two germline ends. This CDR3 is CASSQTSISTDTQYF. The CDR3 bases are TGTGCCAGCAGCCAAACTAGCATTAGCACAGATACGCAGTATTTT.

With respect to this clonotype: This may arise from a read error, as a much more abundant clone is one base away. The chain combines TRBV7-3 with TRBJ1-6; D remains ambiguous. Per germline, CDR1 SGHTA and CDR2 FQGTGA. With 6 bases removed from V and 7 bases from J, the gap between germline ends came to 10 bases. The CDR3 consists of 13 residues. The chain's CDR3 is CASSADLNSPLHF. Here the CDR3 DNA reads TGTGCCAGCAGTGCGGACCTCAATTCACCCCTCCACTTT.

The CDR3 nucleotides read TGTGCCAGCTCTCACCGGGCCTACTATGGCTACACCTTC. Encoded protein: CASSHRAYYGYTF. The chain has TRBV5-8 and TRBJ1-2; no clear D gene. The ends were cut back, 7 bases at V and 3 bases at J, with 13 bases in the middle. From germline, CDR1 is SGHTS and CDR2 YDEGEE. There are 13 residues in the CDR3.

This clonotype qualifies as medium-sized. The V gene is TRBV28, the J gene TRBJ2-7; 14 bases align to TRBD2. This CDR3 spans 19 amino acids. The ends lost 4 bases at V and 2 bases at J; junction bases unmatched: 13. CDR1 MDHEN and CDR2 SYDVKM come from the germline V gene. CDR3 in amino acids: CASSSPGLAGDQTPYEQYF. The CDR3 DNA reads as TGTGCCAGCAGTTCGCCGGGACTAGCGGGGGACCAAACTCCCTACGAGCAGTACTTC. Full variable domain (remainder filled in from reference TRBV28 and TRBJ2-7): DVKVTQSSRYLVKRTGEKVFLECVQDMDHENMFWYRQDPGLGLRLIYFSYDVKMKEKGDIPEGYSVSREKKERFSLILESASTNQTSMYLCASSSPGLAGDQTPYEQYFGPGTRLTVT.

This clonotype has ten or more counts. This rearrangement joins TRBV7-9 to TRBJ2-7; 9 bases fit TRBD1. With V trimmed by 5 bases and J by 6 bases, 8 bases remained unmatched. This CDR3 is 14 amino acids long. From germline, CDR1 is SEHNR and CDR2 FQNEAQ (reference sequence). Here the CDR3 DNA reads TGTGCCAGCAGCCCCCTGACAGGGGGAGGCGAGCAGTACTTC. It is translated as CASSPLTGGGEQYF.

This clonotype is categorized as medium-sized. CDR3 sequence reads: CASSPSSVHEQYF. CDR3 DNA sequence: TGTGCCAGCAGCCCAAGTTCGGTCCACGAGCAGTACTTC. J is TRBJ2-7 and V is TRBV7-2; D uncertain. V was cut by 5 bases and J by 5 bases, with 13 bases left in between. This CDR3 comprises 13 residues. In germline, CDR1 is SGHTA, CDR2 FQGNSA.

Many counts were recorded for this clonotype. This chain uses TRBV9 with TRBJ1-1; no definite D call. The length of the CDR3 is 11 residues. Germline V gene data show CDR1 as SGDLS and CDR2 as YYNGEE. V gave up 4 bases and J gave up 6 bases, with 7 bases separating them. The CDR3 DNA reads TGTGCCAGCAGCCCCCTTTCTGAAGCTTTCTTT. Translation: CASSPLSEAFF.

By share, this clonotype counts as medium-sized. The chain carries TRBV27 and TRBJ2-3, with D uncertain. The germline CDR1 and CDR2 sequences are MNHEY and SMNVEV (reference sequence). V shed 0 bases and J shed 0 bases, with 1 base lying between them. The CDR3 is 13 amino acids. The CDR3: CASSLSSTDTQYF. The CDR3, as DNA: TGTGCCAGCAGTTTATCGAGCACAGATACGCAGTATTTT.

CDR3 bases: TGCGCCAGCAGCATACAGGGTAATCAGCCCCAGCATTTT. It encodes CASSIQGNQPQHF. This rearrangement joins TRBV5-1 to TRBJ1-5, with D possibly TRBD1 on 6 matching bases. The germline V gene has CDR1 SGHRS and CDR2 YFSETQ. V shed 4 bases and J shed 4 bases, with 9 bases lying between them. This CDR3 has 13 amino acids. Complete variable domain (other parts from reference TRBV5-1 and TRBJ1-5): KAGVTQTPRYLIKTRGQQVTLSCSPISGHRSVSWYQQTPGQGLQFLFEYFSETQRNKGNFPGRFSGRQFSNSRSEMNVSTLELGDSALYLCASSIQGNQPQHFGDGTRLSIL.

In this sample, this clonotype turned up a few times. The V and J genes are TRBV4-1 and TRBJ1-5; perhaps TRBD1 as D (5 bases). V shed 0 bases and J shed 7 bases, with 13 bases lying between them. Per germline, CDR1 MGHRA and CDR2 YSYEKL. The CDR3 consists of 15 residues. Here the CDR3 reads CASSQEYGWGQPQHF. The CDR3 nucleotides read TGCGCCAGCAGCCAAGAATATGGATGGGGCCAGCCCCAGCATTTT.

Remarks on this clonotype: This may arise from a read error, as a much more abundant clone is one base away. This chain joins TRBV7-6 and TRBJ2-3; D uncertain. Germline V CDR1 and CDR2: SGHVS, FNYEAQ. Trimming pared 5 bases from V and 7 bases from J, leaving 13 bases between. CDR3 length equals 13 residues. This CDR3 reads CASSPLRAYTQYF. The DNA of the CDR3 is TGTGCCAGCAGCCCCCTTAGGGCATATACGCAGTATTTT.

The genes are TRBV5-6 and TRBJ2-1; no firm D call. This CDR3 has 12 amino acids. V was cut by 1 base and J by 5 bases, with 4 bases left in between. Germline-derived CDR1 and CDR2 are SGHDT and YYEEEE. CDR3 sequence: CASSLKDNEQFF. DNA of the CDR3: TGTGCCAGCAGCTTGAAGGACAATGAGCAGTTCTTC.

V gene TRBV6-1 combines with J gene TRBJ1-2, with D tentatively TRBD1 (6 bases). CDR3 length equals 15 residues. Germline V gene lookup returns CDR1 MNHNS and CDR2 SASEGT. V lost 0 bases and J lost 4, with 12 bases in between. CDR3 nucleotides: TGTGCCAGCAGTGAAGCGCTTCAGGACAGCTATGGCTACACCTTC. Encoded protein: CASSEALQDSYGYTF.

To note about this clonotype: One end of the junction fails to match germline, which may point to a read error. The chain combines TRBV7-3 with TRBJ2-7; 9 positions match TRBD2. Germline V CDR1 and CDR2: SGHTA, FQGTGA. This CDR3 contains 15 residues. The CDR3, as DNA: TGTGCCATCAGCTTAGTAGGCACTAGCGGGTGCGAGCAGTACTTC. Its protein is CAISLVGTSGCEQYF.

This clonotype showed up many times. The V call is TRBV4-1, the J call TRBJ1-1; D might be TRBD1 (5 bases). With 5 bases removed from V and 1 base from J, the gap between germline ends came to 11 bases. The CDR3 runs to 14 residues. Germline CDR1 reads MGHRA; CDR2 reads YSYEKL. The CDR3 DNA sequence: TGCGCCAGCAGCTCAGGGTACGGGAACACTGAAGCTTTCTTT. Amino acid sequence: CASSSGYGNTEAFF.

The chain links TRBV28 to TRBJ1-4; 9 bases fit TRBD1. V lost 7 bases, J lost 8 bases, and 14 bases stayed unmatched. The CDR3 is 16 amino acids. Germline CDR1 is MDHEN and CDR2 is SYDVKM. CDR3 protein: CASITQSRTGEEKLFF. In DNA form, the CDR3 reads TGTGCCAGCATCACCCAGTCCCGGACAGGGGAAGAAAAACTGTTTTTT.